This TCR beta chain was retrieved from a study of shared clonotypes between healthy human individuals. Whole-study findings and limits: Clonotypes that were shared across a handful of donors made up about 4.5% of naive CD4 clonotypes.

Regarding this clone: As yet, its antigen is unknown.

CD8 memory was a combination that joined CD45RO+ cells with CCR7-negative CD45RA+ TemRA cells. Assay: immunoSEQ multiplex PCR; the TCRdb copy retains only in-frame clones and omits some. The sample carries about 380,000 clones, 90% to 97% recorded once. V was clipped by 7 bases and J by 9 bases, with 14 bases between them. Germline V gene data show CDR1 as DFQATT and CDR2 as SNEGSKA (reference sequence). The CDR3 is made up of 11 amino acids. This TCR was sampled from a young man in good health. This chain connects TRBV20-1 to TRBJ2-3; D not certain. The sample consisted of memory CD8+ T cells sorted from blood. The subset denotes: CD45RO+ cells pooled with CCR7-negative TemRA cells. Written as DNA, the CDR3 is TGCAGTGGGTCAACGGCCCAGACGCAGTATTTT. Amino acid sequence: CSGSTAQTQYF.